This paragraph reports one T cell receptor beta chain. The data were obtained in a study of shared clonotypes between healthy human individuals. This CDR3 spans 15 amino acids. V was shortened by 2 bases and J by 7 bases, with 18 bases between the two germline ends. Germline CDR1 is SGHRS and CDR2 is YFSETQ. Repertoires were generated with immunoSEQ multiplex PCR, while TCRdb's copy carries only in-frame clones and drops some. Of about 800,000 clones in the sample, approximately 97% were seen once. Cells designated naive CD8 were CD45RO-negative and were positively selected for CCR7, with terminally differentiated effector memory CD45RA+ cells excluded.

This chain uses TRBV5-1 with TRBJ1-2; D is uncertain. Sequencing was done on a sample of naive CD8+ T cells sorted from blood. This receptor was taken from a young man in good health. CDR3 protein: CASSFEGNAVIGYTF. CDR3 coding DNA: TGCGCCAGCAGCTTTGAAGGGAACGCAGTGATTGGCTACACCTTC.